The rows below give T cell receptor beta chains drawn from one sample of a study of blood T cell repertoires in COVID-19. TCRdb's copy holds only in-frame clones and misses some; the assay was immunoSEQ multiplex PCR. Altogether more than 300,000 clones are present, over 75% being singletons, with the ten largest covering about 10%. What was sequenced was PBMCs or T cells enriched from blood (not recorded which). These receptors were collected from a young woman who had recovered from COVID-19. The CDR3 runs from the conserved cysteine through the conserved F or W. Each record gives: D gene, J gene, clone size, V gene, CDR3 DNA, CDR3 protein. A D gene is named only where the DNA matches it firmly. Some rows have no size entry. The others give once, few or many, or a class for an expanded clone.

D: .; J: TRBJ2-1; size: .; V: TRBV3-1/TRBV3-2; DNA: TGTGCCAGCAGCCAAGATATCCTTAGAGTGCGCGGGAAGTACTACAATGAGCAGTTCTTC; CDR3: CASSQDILRVRGKYYNEQFF
D: .; J: TRBJ2-2; size: once; V: TRBV30; DNA: TGTGCCTGGAGAAGGGGGGGTTTCGGGGAGCTGTTTTTT; CDR3: CAWRRGGFGELFF
D: TRBD2; J: TRBJ2-1; size: .; V: TRBV5-4; DNA: TGTGCCAGCAGCTTGGGTGGGACTAGCGGGGGGGAAGAGCAGTTCTTC; CDR3: CASSLGGTSGGEEQFF
D: .; J: TRBJ1-2; size: .; V: TRBV12-3/TRBV12-4; DNA: TGTGCCAGCAGCCCCTCCCCGACTGATGGCTACACCTTC; CDR3: CASSPSPTDGYTF
D: TRBD1; J: TRBJ1-2; size: .; V: TRBV27; DNA: TGTGCCAGCAGTTTATACAGGGGCGCAGGGGACTATGGCTACACCTTC; CDR3: CASSLYRGAGDYGYTF
D: .; J: TRBJ1-1; size: .; V: TRBV18; DNA: TGTGCCAGCTCCAAGGCGGATAACACTGAAGCTTTCTTT; CDR3: CASSKADNTEAFF
D: .; J: TRBJ1-1; size: .; V: TRBV5-1; DNA: TGCGCCAGCAGCTTGACACAAATGAACACTGAAGCTTTCTTT; CDR3: CASSLTQMNTEAFF
D: TRBD1; J: TRBJ2-7; size: .; V: TRBV7-6; DNA: TGTGCCAGCAGCTCAGGGGTGGGCAGGGGGCCAAAGGAGCAGTACTTC; CDR3: CASSSGVGRGPKEQYF
D: TRBD1; J: TRBJ1-2; size: .; V: TRBV30; DNA: TGTGCCTGGTTTAAGACAGGGTATAACTATGGCTACACCTTC; CDR3: CAWFKTGYNYGYTF
D: .; J: TRBJ1-1; size: .; V: TRBV6-5; DNA: TGTGCCAGCAGTTCAACGACAGTGAACACTGAAGCTTTCTTT; CDR3: CASSSTTVNTEAFF
D: TRBD2; J: TRBJ2-1; size: .; V: TRBV7-2; DNA: TGTGCCAGCACCCCGCAGTCGGGGGGGCATGAGCAGTTCTTC; CDR3: CASTPQSGGHEQFF
D: .; J: TRBJ1-6; size: .; V: TRBV19; DNA: TGTGCCAGTAGTATAGATTGGACAGTAACCTCACCCCTCCACTTT; CDR3: CASSIDWTVTSPLHF
D: .; J: TRBJ1-3; size: few; V: TRBV6-6; DNA: TGTGCCAGCAGTTACGACAGCAGCTCTGGAAACACCATATATTTT; CDR3: CASSYDSSSGNTIYF
D: .; J: TRBJ1-2; size: .; V: TRBV7-9; DNA: TGTGCCAGCAGCCGGTACGAGGACTATGGCTACACCTTC; CDR3: CASSRYEDYGYTF
D: TRBD1; J: TRBJ1-4; size: .; V: TRBV4-1; DNA: TGCGCCAGCAGCCAAGAGGGACAGGGTAATGAAAAACTGTTTTTT; CDR3: CASSQEGQGNEKLFF
D: .; J: TRBJ1-1; size: once; V: TRBV7-3; DNA: TGTGCCAGCAGATTCAGGGGTGGCTTCATGAACACTGAAGCTTTCTTT; CDR3: CASRFRGGFMNTEAFF
D: .; J: TRBJ1-2; size: .; V: TRBV4-1; DNA: TGCGCCAGCAGCCACGTGGGGGGGGCGGATGGCTACACCTTC; CDR3: CASSHVGGADGYTF
D: .; J: TRBJ2-3; size: .; V: TRBV20-1; DNA: TGCAGTGCTAGTATTAGCGGACGCACAGATACGCAGTATTTT; CDR3: CSASISGRTDTQYF
D: TRBD1; J: TRBJ2-3; size: few; V: TRBV5-1; DNA: TGCGCCAGCAGCTTGGAGGTGCAGGGGGCAGATACGCAGTATTTT; CDR3: CASSLEVQGADTQYF
D: .; J: TRBJ1-2; size: .; V: TRBV29-1; DNA: TGCAGCGTTCCCCTACCCAACTATGGCTACACCTTC; CDR3: CSVPLPNYGYTF
D: .; J: TRBJ1-2; size: .; V: TRBV13; DNA: TGTGCCAGCAGCTTCGGACAGATGAGCTATGGCTACACCTTC; CDR3: CASSFGQMSYGYTF
D: TRBD1; J: TRBJ1-2; size: .; V: TRBV4-1; DNA: TGCGCCAGCAGCCACTTCGGACAGGGGGCTACTGGCTACACCTTC; CDR3: CASSHFGQGATGYTF
D: .; J: TRBJ2-3; size: .; V: TRBV13; DNA: TGTGCCAGCAGCCCGGGGAGCCGGGTCCCTAGCACAGATACGCAGTATTTT; CDR3: CASSPGSRVPSTDTQYF
D: .; J: TRBJ2-3; size: .; V: TRBV5-4; DNA: TGTGCCAGCAGCCCATCCTCCCTGGTACCTACCACAGATACGCAGTATTTT; CDR3: CASSPSSLVPTTDTQYF
D: TRBD1; J: TRBJ1-5; size: .; V: TRBV13; DNA: TGTGCCAGCAGCCTTGACAGGGTGGCGCCCCAGCATTTT; CDR3: CASSLDRVAPQHF
D: .; J: TRBJ2-6; size: .; V: TRBV28; DNA: TGTGCCAGCAGTTTCACGCTAGGATCCGGGGCCAACGTCCTGACTTTC; CDR3: CASSFTLGSGANVLTF
D: .; J: TRBJ2-1; size: .; V: TRBV7-9; DNA: TGTGCCAGCAGTCCTCCCCGCTTGACAGCTCAACCCAATGAGCAGTTCTTC; CDR3: CASSPPRLTAQPNEQFF
D: TRBD1; J: TRBJ1-1; size: few; V: TRBV18; DNA: TGTGCCAGCTCACCTAATATTGCCGGGACAGATTACACTGAAGCTTTCTTT; CDR3: CASSPNIAGTDYTEAFF
D: .; J: TRBJ2-2; size: .; V: TRBV11-3; DNA: TGTGCCAGCAGCTTAGGCCGGGCCGGGGAGCTGTTTTTT; CDR3: CASSLGRAGELFF
D: TRBD2; J: TRBJ2-1; size: .; V: TRBV19; DNA: TGTGCCAGTAGTATATATGGCTTGGGGAGTACTAGCGGGAACAATGAGCAGTTCTTC; CDR3: CASSIYGLGSTSGNNEQFF
D: TRBD2; J: TRBJ2-1; size: .; V: TRBV7-2; DNA: TGTGCCAGCAGCCCCGGGACTAGCGGGTGGAATGAGCAGTTCTTC; CDR3: CASSPGTSGWNEQFF
D: .; J: TRBJ2-1; size: .; V: TRBV5-1; DNA: TGCGCCAGCAGGGAAGACAGGTACAATGAGCAGTTCTTC; CDR3: CASREDRYNEQFF
D: .; J: TRBJ2-1; size: .; V: TRBV19; DNA: TGTGCCAGTAGTATGGGGCGCCTCTCCTACAATGAGCAGTTCTTC; CDR3: CASSMGRLSYNEQFF
D: TRBD2; J: TRBJ2-1; size: .; V: TRBV28; DNA: TGTGCCAGCAGTTTAACCGGGACTAGCGGGTACAATGAGCAGTTCTTC; CDR3: CASSLTGTSGYNEQFF
D: .; J: TRBJ2-1; size: .; V: TRBV24-1; DNA: TGTGCCACCAGTGACAGGGGGGCGATTAACAATGAGCAGTTCTTC; CDR3: CATSDRGAINNEQFF
D: .; J: TRBJ2-4; size: .; V: TRBV5-4; DNA: TGTGCCAGCAGCTCAACCCTCGTCGGGGTCAACATTCAGTACTTC; CDR3: CASSSTLVGVNIQYF
D: .; J: TRBJ2-2; size: .; V: TRBV19; DNA: TGTGCCAGTAGTATAGGACAGTACACCGGGGAGCTGTTTTTT; CDR3: CASSIGQYTGELFF
D: .; J: TRBJ1-1; size: once; V: TRBV12-5; DNA: TGTGCTAGTGGTTTGGTACCCCAGGGGAACACTGAAGCTTTCTTT; CDR3: CASGLVPQGNTEAFF
D: .; J: TRBJ1-2; size: .; V: TRBV12-3/TRBV12-4; DNA: TGTGCCAGCAGTTGGTCAGGGTCCGGCTACACCTTC; CDR3: CASSWSGSGYTF
D: .; J: TRBJ2-7; size: .; V: TRBV11-2; DNA: TGTGCCAGCAGCTCAGTAATGGTCCACGAGCAGTACTTC; CDR3: CASSSVMVHEQYF
D: TRBD2; J: TRBJ2-3; size: .; V: TRBV9; DNA: TGTGCCAGCAGCGTCGGCGGGGGGTGGACAGATACGCAGTATTTT; CDR3: CASSVGGGWTDTQYF
D: TRBD1; J: TRBJ1-2; size: .; V: TRBV28; DNA: TGTGCCAGCGTCGACAGGGCTTCCTATGGCTACACCTTC; CDR3: CASVDRASYGYTF
D: TRBD1; J: TRBJ1-4; size: .; V: TRBV19; DNA: TGTGCCAGTAGCCTTGGACAGGGGGGTAATGAAAAACTGTTTTTT; CDR3: CASSLGQGGNEKLFF
D: TRBD1; J: TRBJ1-2; size: .; V: TRBV5-1; DNA: TGCGCCAGCAGCCCGGCCGGGACAGGCTATGGCTACACCTTC; CDR3: CASSPAGTGYGYTF
D: TRBD2; J: TRBJ2-1; size: .; V: TRBV28; DNA: TGTGCCAGCAGTTTCCGGACTAGCGGGATAGACTACAATGAGCAGTTCTTC; CDR3: CASSFRTSGIDYNEQFF
D: .; J: TRBJ1-2; size: .; V: TRBV19; DNA: TGTGCCAGTAGTATCCAGGGTTCGGCTAACTATGGCTACACCTTC; CDR3: CASSIQGSANYGYTF
D: .; J: TRBJ1-2; size: few; V: TRBV7-9; DNA: TGTGCCAGCAGCTTAGAGACGGGAAGGCATGGCTACACCTTC; CDR3: CASSLETGRHGYTF
D: TRBD1; J: TRBJ2-4; size: .; V: TRBV19; DNA: TGTGCCAGTACTCCGGGACAGATGCGTGAAATAGCCAAAAACATTCAGTACTTC; CDR3: CASTPGQMREIAKNIQYF
D: .; J: TRBJ2-4; size: .; V: TRBV28; DNA: TGTGCCAGCGGCACCGTGGAGGGACTAAACATTCAGTACTTC; CDR3: CASGTVEGLNIQYF
D: TRBD2; J: TRBJ2-3; size: .; V: TRBV4-1; DNA: TGCGCCAGCAGCCAAGCCCCTCGGACTAGCGCTAATACGCAGTATTTT; CDR3: CASSQAPRTSANTQYF
D: TRBD1; J: TRBJ2-3; size: .; V: TRBV6-5; DNA: TGTGCCAGCAACCACAGGGGGACAGATACGCAGTATTTT; CDR3: CASNHRGTDTQYF
D: TRBD2; J: TRBJ2-3; size: .; V: TRBV7-8; DNA: TGTGCCAGCAGCTGGGGGACTAGCGGGGCAGATACGCAGTATTTT; CDR3: CASSWGTSGADTQYF
D: TRBD2; J: TRBJ2-1; size: few; V: TRBV4-1; DNA: TGCGCCAGCAGCCGGCGGGGACTAGCGGGGGGACGAAATGAGCAGTTCTTC; CDR3: CASSRRGLAGGRNEQFF
D: TRBD1; J: TRBJ1-1; size: .; V: TRBV7-2; DNA: TGTGCCAGCAGCTTAGAGGGGGCAGGGAAGAACACTGAAGCTTTCTTT; CDR3: CASSLEGAGKNTEAFF